A single sample is the source of the 19 T cell receptor beta chains below, sequenced in a study of cytotoxic CD8 clonotypes in ibrutinib-treated CLL. The assay was immunoSEQ multiplex PCR, and TCRdb's table has in-frame clones only and misses some. The sample records 130,000 or so clones, 60% to 80% being singletons. The sequencing used PBMCs, collected after 12 months of ibrutinib treatment. The receptors shown here come from a human donor with chronic lymphocytic leukemia.

V usage is TRBV18 and J usage is TRBJ1-6, with TRBD1 matching 8 bases. Germline assignment: CDR1 KGHSH and CDR2 LQKENI. The ends lost 3 bases at V and 7 bases at J; junction bases unmatched: 2. The CDR3 spans 14 residues. CDR3 residues: CASSPTGDNSPLHF. The CDR3 bases are TGTGCCAGCTCACCGACAGGGGACAATTCACCCCTCCACTTT.

This clone appeared once. CDR3 amino acids: CASSQGGQGWYGYTF. CDR3 bases: TGCGCCAGCAGCCAAGGGGGACAGGGCTGGTATGGCTACACCTTC. The J gene is TRBJ1-2, the V gene TRBV4-3; 9 nucleotides align to TRBD1. The CDR3 sequence is 15 residues long. J lost 5 bases, V lost 1 base, and 5 bases had no gene match. The germline V gene encodes CDR1 LGHNA and CDR2 YSLEER.

This clone was found a few times. J is TRBJ1-5 and V is TRBV7-2; the match to TRBD1 covers 7 bases. This CDR3 contains 15 residues. Germline lookup yields CDR1 SGHTA and CDR2 FQGNSA. With V trimmed by 5 bases and J by 3 bases, 7 bases remained unmatched. CDR3 amino acids: CASSLRQGYNQPQHF. CDR3 DNA: TGTGCCAGCAGCCTAAGACAGGGCTACAATCAGCCCCAGCATTTT.

The chain is built from TRBV5-1 and TRBJ2-3, with no clear D. CDR1 and CDR2 (germline): SGHRS, YFSETQ. The ends were cut back, 0 bases at V and 2 bases at J, with 7 bases in the middle. The CDR3 length is 14 residues. This chain's CDR3 is CASSLESDTDTQYF. Written as DNA, the CDR3 is TGCGCCAGCAGCTTGGAGTCGGACACAGATACGCAGTATTTT.

This clone was observed a handful of times. Other nucleotide sequences from this sample produce the same CDR3. The chain recombines TRBV5-1 with TRBJ2-7; D not certain. This CDR3 spans 12 amino acids. Deletions cut 0 bases from V and 2 bases from J, with 3 bases between. The V gene's germline CDR1 is SGHRS and CDR2 YFSETQ. The CDR3 here is CASSLGAYEQYF. Here the CDR3 DNA reads TGCGCCAGCAGCTTGGGGGCCTACGAGCAGTACTTC.

This sequence joins TRBV28 and TRBJ1-6; TRBD1 is a possible D gene (5 bases). This CDR3 spans 17 amino acids. V dropped 7 bases and J dropped 6 bases, with 22 bases sitting between them. Germline V gene sequence: CDR1 MDHEN, CDR2 SYDVKM. This CDR3 reads CASTTVAGSGANSPLHF. CDR3 nucleotide sequence: TGTGCCAGCACTACCGTGGCAGGGTCGGGTGCTAATTCACCCCTCCACTTT. The variable domain in full, with the rest retrieved from reference TRBV28 and TRBJ1-6, is DVKVTQSSRYLVKRTGEKVFLECVQDMDHENMFWYRQDPGLGLRLIYFSYDVKMKEKGDIPEGYSVSREKKERFSLILESASTNQTSMYLCASTTVAGSGANSPLHFGNGTRLTVT.

Here the CDR3 DNA reads TGTGCCAGCAGCCTGGCCTGGGGGCCGGTCTCCTACGAGCAGTACTTC. Translating gives CASSLAWGPVSYEQYF. The chain links TRBV11-1 to TRBJ2-7; possibly TRBD1 for D (6 bases). Germline V gene sequence: CDR1 SGHAT, CDR2 FQDESV (reference sequence). The V end lost 5 bases, the J end lost 0 bases, and 17 bases lay between the germline ends. This CDR3 has 16 amino acids.

V is TRBV29-1 and J is TRBJ1-5; 10 bases fit TRBD1. Germline values: CDR1 SQVTM, CDR2 ANQGSEA. V was pared by 4 bases and J by 4 bases, with 1 base of the junction left unmatched. This CDR3 comprises 13 residues. CDR3 region: CSVAGQGNQPQHF. CDR3 DNA sequence: TGCAGCGTTGCGGGACAGGGGAATCAGCCCCAGCATTTT.

As concerns this clone: One end of the junction varies from germline; a read error may be responsible. This sequence joins TRBV5-3 and TRBJ2-7; 7 bases fit TRBD1. TRBV5-3 is noted as an ORF with a role that remains uncertain. This CDR3 has 13 amino acids. CDR3 loop: CASSSPYRGNQYF. The CDR3 coding sequence is TGTGCCAGCAGCTCTCCTTACAGGGGAAATCAGTACTTC.

The V call is TRBV30, the J call TRBJ1-1; 9 nucleotides match TRBD1. This CDR3 contains 15 residues. The J segment lost 3 bases and the V segment lost 2 bases, leaving 7 bases of the junction unmatched. Germline loops: CDR1 GTSNPN, CDR2 SVGIG (reference sequence). CDR3 amino acids: CAWSIPGQGDTEAFF. In DNA form, the CDR3 reads TGTGCCTGGAGTATACCGGGACAGGGAGACACTGAAGCTTTCTTT.

This clone has just one count. V and J are TRBV7-3 and TRBJ2-7; 7 positions agree with TRBD2. V was pared by 5 bases and J by 6 bases, with 10 bases of the junction left unmatched. Germline V gene data show CDR1 as SGHTA and CDR2 as FQGTGA. This CDR3 is built from 14 residues. The CDR3 bases are TGTGCCAGCAGCCCGAGTCTCACGGGGGGCGAGCAGTACTTC. Translating gives CASSPSLTGGEQYF.

Many counts were recorded for this clone. The chain has TRBV29-1 and TRBJ2-5; weak D call: TRBD1 (6 bases). Trimming took off 3 bases at V and 4 bases at J, with 12 bases between the two ends. Germline V lookup: CDR1 SQVTM, CDR2 ANQGSEA. The CDR3 is 13 amino acids. For the CDR3, the DNA is TGCAGCGTTGATATGCAGGGGAGAGAGACCCAGTACTTC. Its translation: CSVDMQGRETQYF. The full variable domain, rest sourced from reference TRBV29-1 and TRBJ2-5, is SAVISQKPSRDICQRGTSLTIQCQVDSQVTMMFWYRQQPGQSLTLIATANQGSEATYESGFVIDKFPISRPNLTFSTLTVSNMSPEDSSIYLCSVDMQGRETQYFGPGTRLLVL.

The rearrangement uses TRBV27 and TRBJ2-1, with D tentatively TRBD1 (6 bases). The germline V and J ends were trimmed by 6 bases and 0 bases, with 15 bases remaining between them. The CDR3 loop spans 16 amino acids. The germline V gene encodes CDR1 MNHEY and CDR2 SMNVEV (reference sequence). This chain's CDR3 is CASSRPGQSSYNEQFF. The CDR3 DNA follows: TGTGCCAGCAGCAGGCCGGGACAAAGCTCCTACAATGAGCAGTTCTTC.

V and J are TRBV7-9 and TRBJ2-1, with TRBD2 matching 7 bases. The CDR3 consists of 15 residues. Trimming cost V 2 bases and J 5 bases; bases outside gene matches: 6. In germline, CDR1 is SEHNR, CDR2 FQNEAQ (reference sequence). The CDR3: CASSLRREINNEQFF. The CDR3, as DNA: TGTGCCAGCAGCTTACGGCGGGAGATTAACAATGAGCAGTTCTTC.

The chain links TRBV30 to TRBJ2-7, with a possible D match to TRBD1 (6 bases). Trimming took off 2 bases at V and 5 bases at J, with 10 bases between the two ends. CDR3 length: 12 amino acids. Germline values: CDR1 GTSNPN, CDR2 SVGIG (reference sequence). This chain's CDR3 is CAWSPNRDEQYF. CDR3 bases: TGTGCCTGGAGTCCAAACAGGGACGAGCAGTACTTC.

The DNA of the CDR3 is TGTGCCAGCTGGGGGGGCACCTATGGCTACACCTTC. This gives the protein CASWGGTYGYTF. The genes are TRBV28 and TRBJ1-2, with D perhaps matching TRBD1 (6 bases). The CDR3 spans 12 residues. Trimming took off 8 bases at V and 4 bases at J, with 11 bases between the two ends. Germline V gene data show CDR1 as MDHEN and CDR2 as SYDVKM.

This clone has only one observation. This rearrangement joins TRBV5-1 to TRBJ1-6; 9 positions agree with TRBD1. The J segment lost 10 bases and the V segment lost 4 bases, leaving 6 bases of the junction unmatched. The germline V gene has CDR1 SGHRS and CDR2 YFSETQ. The CDR3 consists of 14 residues. CDR3 DNA: TGCGCCAGCAGCCCAGGGACAGGGCAGTCACCCCTCCACTTT. It translates to CASSPGTGQSPLHF.

This rearrangement joins TRBV6-1 to TRBJ2-5; TRBD2 matches 10 bases. Per germline, CDR1 MNHNS and CDR2 SASEGT. V lost 5 bases to trimming and J lost 2 bases; unmatched junction nucleotides: 5. The CDR3 spans 15 residues. The CDR3 bases are TGTGCCAGCAGTAGGACTAGCGGAGATCAAGAGACCCAGTACTTC. Its protein is CASSRTSGDQETQYF.

CDR3 protein: CASSFSTGPIEQYF. DNA for the CDR3: TGTGCCAGCAGCTTCTCGACAGGCCCCATAGAGCAGTACTTC. This chain links TRBV11-3 with TRBJ2-7; perhaps TRBD1 as D (6 bases). This CDR3 is 14 amino acids long. Trimming removed 3 bases at V and 7 bases at J, with 16 bases between. CDR1 and CDR2 from the germline V gene are SGHNT and YENEEA. Drawing the rest from reference TRBV11-3 and TRBJ2-7, the complete variable domain is EAGVVQSPRYKIIEKKQPVAFWCNPISGHNTLYWYLQNLGQGPELLIRYENEEAVDDSQLPKDRFSAERLKGVDSTLKIQPAELGDSAVYLCASSFSTGPIEQYFGPGTRLTVT.